The text below deals with one TCR beta chain. Method: immunoSEQ multiplex PCR; TCRdb's copy keeps in-frame clones and lacks some. The sample holds roughly 70,000 clones, roughly nine tenths seen once. The CDR3 runs to 13 residues. Per germline, CDR1 SGHNT and CDR2 YYREEE (reference sequence). Trimming removed 4 bases at V and 8 bases at J, with 13 bases between. The sample comes from a study of technical replicates of blood from a handful of donors. The material sequenced was PBMCs. The J gene is TRBJ2-1, the V gene TRBV5-4, with D perhaps TRBD2 (6 bases). This sequence was found in a human donor in good health. Some clones in this sample may be carry-over from other donors' samples. CDR3 sequence reads: CASSGLGEDEQFF. CDR3 in DNA: TGTGCCAGCAGCGGCTTAGGGGAGGATGAGCAGTTCTTC.